This T cell receptor beta chain originates from a study of blood T cell repertoires in COVID-19. CDR1 is SNHLY and CDR2 is FYNNEI in the germline V gene. The CDR3 is made up of 16 amino acids. V lost 5 bases and J lost 5, with 21 bases in between. Assay used: immunoSEQ multiplex PCR; TCRdb lists only in-frame clones, some missing. The table includes some 250,000 clones, roughly nine tenths detected once. Sequences were obtained from PBMCs or T cells enriched from blood (not recorded which). The source is a human donor in a cohort exposed to, infected with or recovered from COVID-19 (not recorded which). The donor label of this sample is uncertain. The rearrangement joins TRBV2 to TRBJ2-5; TRBD1 is a possible D gene (6 bases). CDR3 bases: TGTGCCAGCAGTCCCGGCTCCAGGGGCGGGCGGGAGACCCAGTACTTC. Amino acids: CASSPGSRGGRETQYF.